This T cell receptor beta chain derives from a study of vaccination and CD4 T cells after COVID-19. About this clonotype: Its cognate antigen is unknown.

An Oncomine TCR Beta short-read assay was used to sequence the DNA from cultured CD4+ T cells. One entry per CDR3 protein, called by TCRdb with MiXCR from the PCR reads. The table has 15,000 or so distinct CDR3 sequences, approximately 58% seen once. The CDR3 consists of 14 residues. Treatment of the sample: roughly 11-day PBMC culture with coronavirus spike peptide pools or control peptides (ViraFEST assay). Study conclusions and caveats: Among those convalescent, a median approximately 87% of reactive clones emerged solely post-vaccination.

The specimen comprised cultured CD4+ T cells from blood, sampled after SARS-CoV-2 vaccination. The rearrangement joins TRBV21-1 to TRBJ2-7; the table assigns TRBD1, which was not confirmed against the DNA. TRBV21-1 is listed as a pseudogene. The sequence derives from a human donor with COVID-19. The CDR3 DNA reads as TGTGCCAGCAGCATTTACAGGGGCAGCTACGAGCAGTACTTC. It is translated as CASSIYRGSYEQYF.